The present TCR beta chain was sequenced within a study of blood T cell repertoires in COVID-19. On the study more broadly: The cDNA or gDNA used as material had been derived from T cells, B-cell-depleted T cells, or PBMCs.

CDR1 SNHLY and CDR2 FYNNEI come from the germline V gene. The CDR3 length is 12 residues. Between the trimmed V and J ends, which lost 8 bases and 7 bases, there was a span of 11 bases. Profiled with immunoSEQ multiplex PCR; TCRdb holds only in-frame clones, not every one. The data contain over 45,000 clones, around nine tenths of them singletons. The TCR originated in a man between 45 and 60 years old with active COVID-19. The J gene is TRBJ2-2, the V gene TRBV2, with D perhaps TRBD2 (5 bases). Sequencing was done on a sample of peripheral blood. In DNA, the CDR3 is TGTGCCAGCCGCCTCCGGGACGGGGAGCTGTTTTTT. Residues: CASRLRDGELFF.